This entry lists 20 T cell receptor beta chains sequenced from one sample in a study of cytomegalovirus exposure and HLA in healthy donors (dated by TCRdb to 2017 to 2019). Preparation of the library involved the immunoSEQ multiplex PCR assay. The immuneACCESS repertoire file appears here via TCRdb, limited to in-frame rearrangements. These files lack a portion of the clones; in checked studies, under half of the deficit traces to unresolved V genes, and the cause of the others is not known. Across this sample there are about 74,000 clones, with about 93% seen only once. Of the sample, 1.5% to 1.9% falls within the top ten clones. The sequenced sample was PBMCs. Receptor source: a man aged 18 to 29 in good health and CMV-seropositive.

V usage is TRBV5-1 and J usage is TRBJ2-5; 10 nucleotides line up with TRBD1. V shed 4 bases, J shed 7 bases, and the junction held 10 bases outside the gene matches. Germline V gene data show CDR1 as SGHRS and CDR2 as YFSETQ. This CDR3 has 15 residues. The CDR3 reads CASSPGTGEWWTQYF. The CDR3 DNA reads TGCGCCAGCAGCCCTGGGACAGGGGAGTGGTGGACCCAGTACTTC.

The CDR3 here is CASSLVGQRTEAFF. CDR3 bases: TGCGCCAGCAGCTTGGTAGGACAGAGAACTGAAGCTTTCTTT. The V and J genes are TRBV5-1 and TRBJ1-1, with a possible D match to TRBD1 (6 bases). From germline, CDR1 is SGHRS and CDR2 YFSETQ. The CDR3 runs to 14 residues. Between the trimmed V and J ends, which lost 0 bases and 5 bases, there was a span of 11 bases.

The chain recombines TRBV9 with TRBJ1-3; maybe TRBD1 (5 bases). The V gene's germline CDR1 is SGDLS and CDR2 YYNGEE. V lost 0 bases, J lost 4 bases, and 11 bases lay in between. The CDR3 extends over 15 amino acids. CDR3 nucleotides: TGTGCCAGCAGCGTAGAGGGGAATAGCGGAAACACCATATATTTT. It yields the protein CASSVEGNSGNTIYF.

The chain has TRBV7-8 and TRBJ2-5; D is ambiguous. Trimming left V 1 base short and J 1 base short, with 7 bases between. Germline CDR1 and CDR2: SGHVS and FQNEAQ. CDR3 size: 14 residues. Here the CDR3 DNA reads TGTGCCAGCAGCTTAGTGGAGACCCAAGAGACCCAGTACTTC. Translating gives CASSLVETQETQYF.

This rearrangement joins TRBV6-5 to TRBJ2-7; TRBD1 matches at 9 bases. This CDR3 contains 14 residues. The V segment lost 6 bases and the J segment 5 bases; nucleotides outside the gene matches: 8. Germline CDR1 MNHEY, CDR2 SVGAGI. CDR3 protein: CASRTGTGIDEQYF. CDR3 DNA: TGTGCCAGCAGAACCGGGACAGGGATAGACGAGCAGTACTTC.

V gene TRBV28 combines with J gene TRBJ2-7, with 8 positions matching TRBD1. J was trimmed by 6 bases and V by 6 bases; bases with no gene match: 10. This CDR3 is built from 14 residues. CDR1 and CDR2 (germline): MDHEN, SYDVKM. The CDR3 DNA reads TGTGCCAGCAGCCCTTCCGGACAGGGAGGCGAGCAGTACTTC. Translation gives CASSPSGQGGEQYF. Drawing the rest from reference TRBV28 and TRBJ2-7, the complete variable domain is DVKVTQSSRYLVKRTGEKVFLECVQDMDHENMFWYRQDPGLGLRLIYFSYDVKMKEKGDIPEGYSVSREKKERFSLILESASTNQTSMYLCASSPSGQGGEQYFGPGTRLTVT.

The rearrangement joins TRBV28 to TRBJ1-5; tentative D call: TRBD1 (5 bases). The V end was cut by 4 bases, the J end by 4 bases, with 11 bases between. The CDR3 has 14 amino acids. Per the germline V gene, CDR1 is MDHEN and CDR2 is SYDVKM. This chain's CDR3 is CASSSSGRNQPQHF. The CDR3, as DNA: TGTGCCAGCAGTTCTTCAGGGAGGAATCAGCCCCAGCATTTT.

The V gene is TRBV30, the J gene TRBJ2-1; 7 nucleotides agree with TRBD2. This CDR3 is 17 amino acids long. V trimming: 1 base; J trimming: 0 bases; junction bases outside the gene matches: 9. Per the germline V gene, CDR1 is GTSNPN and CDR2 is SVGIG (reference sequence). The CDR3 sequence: CAWSEQGLTTSYNEQFF. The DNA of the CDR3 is TGTGCCTGGAGTGAGCAGGGACTAACCACCTCCTACAATGAGCAGTTCTTC.

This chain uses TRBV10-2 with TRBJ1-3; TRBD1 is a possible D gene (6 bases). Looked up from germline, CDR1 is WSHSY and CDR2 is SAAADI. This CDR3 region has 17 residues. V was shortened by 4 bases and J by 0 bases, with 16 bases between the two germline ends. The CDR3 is CASSAPPQGFSGNTIYF. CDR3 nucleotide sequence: TGCGCCAGCAGTGCGCCGCCGCAGGGGTTCTCTGGAAACACCATATATTTT.

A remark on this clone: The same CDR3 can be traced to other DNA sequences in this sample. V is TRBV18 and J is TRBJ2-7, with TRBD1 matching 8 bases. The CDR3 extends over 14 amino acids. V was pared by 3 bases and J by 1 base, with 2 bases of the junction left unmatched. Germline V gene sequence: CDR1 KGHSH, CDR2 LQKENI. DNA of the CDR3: TGTGCCAGCTCACCCCAGGGGGCTTCCTACGAGCAGTACTTC. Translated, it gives CASSPQGASYEQYF.

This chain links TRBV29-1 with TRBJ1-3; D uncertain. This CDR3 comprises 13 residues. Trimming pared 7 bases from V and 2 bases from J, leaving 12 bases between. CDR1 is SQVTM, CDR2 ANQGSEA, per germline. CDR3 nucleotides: TGCAGCGCTGGTTTGGGCGCTGGAAACACCATATATTTT. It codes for CSAGLGAGNTIYF.

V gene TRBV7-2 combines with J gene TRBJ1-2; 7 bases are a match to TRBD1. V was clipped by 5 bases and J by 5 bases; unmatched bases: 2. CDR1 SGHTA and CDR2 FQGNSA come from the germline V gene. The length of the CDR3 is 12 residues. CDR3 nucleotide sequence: TGTGCCAGCAGCCAGGGGGAGTATGGCTACACCTTC. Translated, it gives CASSQGEYGYTF.

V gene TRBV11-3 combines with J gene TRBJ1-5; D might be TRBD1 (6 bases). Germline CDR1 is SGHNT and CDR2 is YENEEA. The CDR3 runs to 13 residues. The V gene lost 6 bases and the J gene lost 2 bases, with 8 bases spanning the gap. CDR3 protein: CASSKGGNQPQHF. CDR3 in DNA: TGTGCCAGCAGTAAGGGGGGCAATCAGCCCCAGCATTTT.

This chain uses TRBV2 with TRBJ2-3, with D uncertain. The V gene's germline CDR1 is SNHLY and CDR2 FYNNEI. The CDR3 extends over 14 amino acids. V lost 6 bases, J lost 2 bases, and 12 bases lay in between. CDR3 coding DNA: TGTGCCAGCAGGAAAGACACGATCACAGATACGCAGTATTTT. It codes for CASRKDTITDTQYF.

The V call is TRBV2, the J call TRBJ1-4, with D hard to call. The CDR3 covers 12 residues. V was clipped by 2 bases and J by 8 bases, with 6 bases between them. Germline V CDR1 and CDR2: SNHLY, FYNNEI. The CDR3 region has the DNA TGTGCCAGCAGTGAACGGCGGGAAAAACTGTTTTTT. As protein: CASSERREKLFF.

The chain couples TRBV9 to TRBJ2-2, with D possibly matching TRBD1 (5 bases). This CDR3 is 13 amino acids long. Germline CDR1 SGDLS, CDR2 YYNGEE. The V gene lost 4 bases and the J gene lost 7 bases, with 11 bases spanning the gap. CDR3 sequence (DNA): TGTGCCAGCAGCTCCCGACAGAGCGGGGAGCTGTTTTTT. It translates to CASSSRQSGELFF.

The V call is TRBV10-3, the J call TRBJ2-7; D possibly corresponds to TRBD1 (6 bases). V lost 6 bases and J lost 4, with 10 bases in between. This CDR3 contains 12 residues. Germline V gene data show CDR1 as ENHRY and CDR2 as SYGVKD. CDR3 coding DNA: TGTGCCATCAGCTCGCAGGGGTACGAGCAGTACTTC. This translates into CAISSQGYEQYF.

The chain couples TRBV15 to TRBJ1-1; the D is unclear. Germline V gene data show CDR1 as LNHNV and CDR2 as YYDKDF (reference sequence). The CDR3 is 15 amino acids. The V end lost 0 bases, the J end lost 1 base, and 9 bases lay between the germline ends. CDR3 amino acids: CATSRDQSGNTEAFF. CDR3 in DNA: TGTGCCACCAGCAGAGATCAGAGCGGGAACACTGAAGCTTTCTTT.

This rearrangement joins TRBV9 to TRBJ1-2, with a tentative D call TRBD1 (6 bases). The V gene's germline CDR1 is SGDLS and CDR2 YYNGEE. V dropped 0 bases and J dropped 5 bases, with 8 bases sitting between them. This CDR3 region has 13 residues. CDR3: CASSVETGYGYTF. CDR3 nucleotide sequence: TGTGCCAGCAGCGTAGAAACAGGGTATGGCTACACCTTC. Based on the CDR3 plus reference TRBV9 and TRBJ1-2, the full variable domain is DSGVTQTPKHLITATGQRVTLRCSPRSGDLSVYWYQQSLDQGLQFLIQYYNGEERAKGNILERFSAQQFPDLHSELNLSSLELGDSALYFCASSVETGYGYTFGSGTRLTVV.

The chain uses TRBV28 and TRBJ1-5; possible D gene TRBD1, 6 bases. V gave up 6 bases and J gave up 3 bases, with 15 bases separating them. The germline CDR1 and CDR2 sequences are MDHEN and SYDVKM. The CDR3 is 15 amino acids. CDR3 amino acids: CASRLDRIVNQPQHF. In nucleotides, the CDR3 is TGTGCCAGCAGGCTAGACAGGATCGTCAATCAGCCCCAGCATTTT.